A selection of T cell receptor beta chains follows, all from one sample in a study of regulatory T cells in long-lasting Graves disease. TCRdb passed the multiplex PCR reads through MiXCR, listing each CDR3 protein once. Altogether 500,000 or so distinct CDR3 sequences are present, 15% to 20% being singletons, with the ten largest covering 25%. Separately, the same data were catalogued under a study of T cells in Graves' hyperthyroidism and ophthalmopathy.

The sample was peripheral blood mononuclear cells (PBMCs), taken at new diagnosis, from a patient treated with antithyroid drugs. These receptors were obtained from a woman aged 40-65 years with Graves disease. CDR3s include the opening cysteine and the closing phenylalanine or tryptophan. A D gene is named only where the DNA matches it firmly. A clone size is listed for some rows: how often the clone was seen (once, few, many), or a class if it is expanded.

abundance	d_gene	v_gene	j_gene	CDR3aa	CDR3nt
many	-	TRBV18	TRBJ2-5	CASSPPANQETQYF	TGTGCCAGCTCACCACCGGCAAACCAAGAGACCCAGTACTTC
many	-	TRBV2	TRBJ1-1	CASSFLQNTEAFF	TGTGCCAGCAGTTTCCTGCAGAACACTGAAGCTTTCTTT
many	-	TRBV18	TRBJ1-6	CASSEGTRTLHF	TGTGCCAGCTCCGAGGGGACGCGAACCCTCCACTTT
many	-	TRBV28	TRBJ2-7	CASRAGSTYEQYF	TGTGCCAGCAGGGCGGGATCCACCTACGAGCAGTACTTC
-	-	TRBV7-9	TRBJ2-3	CASELGGADTQYF	TGTGCCAGCGAGCTCGGGGGTGCAGATACGCAGTATTTT
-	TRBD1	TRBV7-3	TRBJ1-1	CASSLNGQGITEAFF	TGTGCCAGCAGCTTAAATGGACAGGGTATCACTGAAGCTTTCTTT
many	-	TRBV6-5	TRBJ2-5	CASSYSLGLTTGTQYF	TGTGCCAGCAGTTACTCTCTTGGACTAACGACGGGGACCCAGTACTTC
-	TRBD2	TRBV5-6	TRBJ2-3	CASSLWGSGVNTDTQYF	TGTGCCAGCAGCTTGTGGGGAAGCGGGGTGAACACAGATACGCAGTATTTT
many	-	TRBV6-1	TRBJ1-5	CASRDQGFNQPQHF	TGTGCCAGCAGAGACCAGGGGTTTAATCAGCCCCAGCATTTT
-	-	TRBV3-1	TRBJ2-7	CASSVGAYEQYF	TGTGCCAGCAGCGTAGGGGCATACGAGCAGTACTTC
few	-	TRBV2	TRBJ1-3	CASSGAREAGNTIYF	TGTGCCAGCAGTGGGGCCAGGGAGGCTGGAAACACCATATATTTT
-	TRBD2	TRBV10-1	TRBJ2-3	CASGRTSGLSDTQYF	TGCGCCAGCGGTAGAACTAGCGGGCTTTCAGATACGCAGTATTTT
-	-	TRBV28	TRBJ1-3	CASRTSFIPSRNTIYF	TGTGCCAGCAGAACCAGTTTTATACCGTCAAGAAACACCATATATTTT
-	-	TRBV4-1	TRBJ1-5	CASSPRAGADNQPQHF	TGCGCCAGCAGCCCAAGGGCGGGGGCAGACAATCAGCCCCAGCATTTT
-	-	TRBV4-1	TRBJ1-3	CASSQDFEGSGNTIYF	TGCGCCAGCAGCCAAGATTTTGAGGGCTCTGGAAACACCATATATTTT
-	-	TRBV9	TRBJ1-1	CASSVTGQPNTEAFF	TGTGCCAGCAGCGTTACCGGACAGCCGAACACTGAAGCTTTCTTT
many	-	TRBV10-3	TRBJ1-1	CAISEMSGVGTEAFF	TGTGCCATCAGTGAGATGTCCGGGGTAGGTACTGAAGCTTTCTTT
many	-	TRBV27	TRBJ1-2	CASSFRGQDYGYTF	TGTGCCAGCAGTTTTCGGGGGCAAGACTATGGCTACACCTTC
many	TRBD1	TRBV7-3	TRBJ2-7	CASSLDREAEQYF	TGTGCCAGCAGCTTGGACAGGGAGGCCGAGCAATACTTC
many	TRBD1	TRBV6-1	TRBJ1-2	CASSTRGKVYGYTF	TGTGCCAGCAGCACCAGGGGGAAGGTCTATGGCTACACCTTC
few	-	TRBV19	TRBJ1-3	CASSIVPGPGGNTIYF	TGTGCCAGTAGTATCGTTCCGGGCCCTGGGGGAAACACCATATATTTT
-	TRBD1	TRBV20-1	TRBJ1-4	CSAMTGANEKLFF	TGCAGTGCTATGACAGGGGCGAATGAAAAACTGTTTTTT
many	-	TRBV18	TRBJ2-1	CASSPRGQPNEQFF	TGTGCCAGCTCACCCCGCGGCCAGCCCAATGAGCAGTTCTTC
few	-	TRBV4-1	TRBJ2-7	CASSQELGEQYF	TGCGCCAGCAGCCAAGAGTTAGGAGAGCAGTACTTC